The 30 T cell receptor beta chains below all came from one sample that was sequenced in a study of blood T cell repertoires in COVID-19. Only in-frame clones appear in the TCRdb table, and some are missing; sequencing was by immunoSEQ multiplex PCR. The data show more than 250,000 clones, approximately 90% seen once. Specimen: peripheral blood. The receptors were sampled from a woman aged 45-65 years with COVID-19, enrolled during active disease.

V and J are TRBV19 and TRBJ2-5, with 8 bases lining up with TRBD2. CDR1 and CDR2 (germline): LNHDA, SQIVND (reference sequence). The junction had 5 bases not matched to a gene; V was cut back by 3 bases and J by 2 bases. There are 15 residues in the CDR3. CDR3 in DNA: TGTGCCAGTAGTATTCGGGGGGGAGGGCAAGAGACCCAGTACTTC. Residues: CASSIRGGGQETQYF.

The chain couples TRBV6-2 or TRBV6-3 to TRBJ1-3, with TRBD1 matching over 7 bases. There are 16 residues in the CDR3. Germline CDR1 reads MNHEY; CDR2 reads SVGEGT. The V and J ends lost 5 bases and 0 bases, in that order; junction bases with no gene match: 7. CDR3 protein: CASSISGTDSGNTIYF. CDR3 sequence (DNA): TGTGCCAGCAGTATATCCGGGACAGACTCTGGAAACACCATATATTTT.

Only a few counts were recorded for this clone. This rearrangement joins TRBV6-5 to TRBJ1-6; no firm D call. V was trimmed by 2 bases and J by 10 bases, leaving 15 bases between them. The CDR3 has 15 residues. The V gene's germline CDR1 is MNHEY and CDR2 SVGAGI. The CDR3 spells CASSYRTGGNSPLHF. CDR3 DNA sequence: TGTGCCAGCAGTTACCGGACGGGAGGGAACTCACCCCTCCACTTT.

The CDR3 region has the DNA TGTGCCAGTAGTATTGGGACTAGCGTATACAATGAGCAGTTCTTC. This translates into CASSIGTSVYNEQFF. The chain links TRBV19 to TRBJ2-1; 10 bases agree with TRBD2. CDR3 size: 15 residues. From germline, CDR1 is LNHDA and CDR2 SQIVND (reference sequence). V dropped 3 bases and J dropped 4; count of bases not matched to a gene: 3.

CDR3 DNA sequence: TGTGCCAGCAGCCAAGCCGTGGCTAGCGGGGGAAATGAGCAGTTCTTC. Amino acid sequence: CASSQAVASGGNEQFF. V gene TRBV14 combines with J gene TRBJ2-1, with 10 bases matching TRBD2. Per germline, CDR1 SGHDN and CDR2 FVKESK. CDR3 length equals 16 residues. V shed 1 base, J shed 7 bases, and the junction held 7 bases outside the gene matches.

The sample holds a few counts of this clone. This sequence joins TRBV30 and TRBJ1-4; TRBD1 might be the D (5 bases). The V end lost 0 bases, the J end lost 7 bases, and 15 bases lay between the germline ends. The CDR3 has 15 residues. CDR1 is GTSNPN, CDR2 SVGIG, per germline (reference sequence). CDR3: CAWSVYGGSGEKLFF. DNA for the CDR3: TGTGCCTGGAGTGTATACGGGGGGTCGGGTGAAAAACTGTTTTTT.

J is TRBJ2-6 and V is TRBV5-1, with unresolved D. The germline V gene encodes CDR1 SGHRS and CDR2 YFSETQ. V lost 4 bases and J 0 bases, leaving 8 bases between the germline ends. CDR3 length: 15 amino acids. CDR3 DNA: TGCGCCAGCAGCCCCCTCAGCTCTGGGGCCAACGTCCTGACTTTC. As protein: CASSPLSSGANVLTF.

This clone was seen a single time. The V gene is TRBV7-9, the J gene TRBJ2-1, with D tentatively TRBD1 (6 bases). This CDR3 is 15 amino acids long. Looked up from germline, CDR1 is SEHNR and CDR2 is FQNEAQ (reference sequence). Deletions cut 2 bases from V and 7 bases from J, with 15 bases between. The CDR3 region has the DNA TGTGCCAGCAGCTTACTTGGGGGCGGGTGGAATGAGCAGTTCTTC. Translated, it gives CASSLLGGGWNEQFF.

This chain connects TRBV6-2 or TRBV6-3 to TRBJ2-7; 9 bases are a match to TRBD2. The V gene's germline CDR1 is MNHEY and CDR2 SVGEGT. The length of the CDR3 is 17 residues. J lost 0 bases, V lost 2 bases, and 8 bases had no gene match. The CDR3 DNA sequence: TGTGCCAGCAGTTACACCTCCTGGACTAGCGCCTCCTACGAGCAGTACTTC. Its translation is CASSYTSWTSASYEQYF.

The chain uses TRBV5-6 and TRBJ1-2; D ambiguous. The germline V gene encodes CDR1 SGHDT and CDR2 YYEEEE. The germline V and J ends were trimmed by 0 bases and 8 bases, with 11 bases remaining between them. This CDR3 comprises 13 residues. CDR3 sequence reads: CASSLGRGHGYTF. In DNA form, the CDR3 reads TGTGCCAGCAGCTTGGGTCGGGGTCACGGCTACACCTTC.

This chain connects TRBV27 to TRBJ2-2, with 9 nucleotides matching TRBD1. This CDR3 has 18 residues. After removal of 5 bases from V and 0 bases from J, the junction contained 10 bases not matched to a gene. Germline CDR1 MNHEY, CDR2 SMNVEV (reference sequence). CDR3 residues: CASSKHGQGTANTGELFF. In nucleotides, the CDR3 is TGTGCCAGCAGTAAACACGGACAGGGGACCGCGAACACCGGGGAGCTGTTTTTT.

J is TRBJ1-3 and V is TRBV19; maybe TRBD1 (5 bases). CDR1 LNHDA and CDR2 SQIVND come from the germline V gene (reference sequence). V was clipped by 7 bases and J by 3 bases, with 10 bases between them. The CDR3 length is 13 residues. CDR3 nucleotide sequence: TGTGCCAGTACAGGGATCCGTGGAAACACCATATATTTT. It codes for CASTGIRGNTIYF.

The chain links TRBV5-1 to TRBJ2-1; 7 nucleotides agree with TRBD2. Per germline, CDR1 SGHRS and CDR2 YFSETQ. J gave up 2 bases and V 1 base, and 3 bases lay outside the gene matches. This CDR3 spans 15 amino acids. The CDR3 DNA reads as TGCGCCAGCAGCTTGTGGGAGGGCCCCTACAATGAGCAGTTCTTC. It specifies CASSLWEGPYNEQFF. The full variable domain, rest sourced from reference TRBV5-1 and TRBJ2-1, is KAGVTQTPRYLIKTRGQQVTLSCSPISGHRSVSWYQQTPGQGLQFLFEYFSETQRNKGNFPGRFSGRQFSNSRSEMNVSTLELGDSALYLCASSLWEGPYNEQFFGPGTRLTVL.

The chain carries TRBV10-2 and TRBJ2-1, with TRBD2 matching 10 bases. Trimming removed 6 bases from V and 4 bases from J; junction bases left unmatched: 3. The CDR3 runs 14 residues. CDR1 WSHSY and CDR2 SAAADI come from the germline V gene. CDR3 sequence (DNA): TGCGCCAGCAGCAAGCGGGAGGGGTACAATGAGCAGTTCTTC. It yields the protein CASSKREGYNEQFF.

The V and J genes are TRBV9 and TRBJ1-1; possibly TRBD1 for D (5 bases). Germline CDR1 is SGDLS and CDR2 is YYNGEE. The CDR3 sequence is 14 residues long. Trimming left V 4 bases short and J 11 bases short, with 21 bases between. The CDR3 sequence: CASSPEEAPGGAFF. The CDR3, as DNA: TGTGCCAGCAGCCCCGAGGAGGCCCCTGGGGGGGCTTTCTTT.

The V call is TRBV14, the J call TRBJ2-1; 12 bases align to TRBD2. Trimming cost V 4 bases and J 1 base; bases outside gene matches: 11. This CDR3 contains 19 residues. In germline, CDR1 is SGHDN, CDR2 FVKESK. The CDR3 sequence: CASSPWATSGRFSYNEQFF. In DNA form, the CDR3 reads TGTGCCAGCAGCCCGTGGGCTACTAGCGGGAGGTTTTCCTACAATGAGCAGTTCTTC.

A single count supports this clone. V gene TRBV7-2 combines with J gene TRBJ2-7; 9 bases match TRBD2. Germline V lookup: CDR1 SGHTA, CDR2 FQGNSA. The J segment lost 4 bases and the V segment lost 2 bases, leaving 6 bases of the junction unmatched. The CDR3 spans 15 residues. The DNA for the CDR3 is TGTGCCAGCAGCTTAAGGGCTAGCGGGGCTTACGAGCAGTACTTC. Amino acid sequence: CASSLRASGAYEQYF. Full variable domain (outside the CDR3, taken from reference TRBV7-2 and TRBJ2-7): GAGVSQSPSNKVTEKGKDVELRCDPISGHTALYWYRQSLGQGLEFLIYFQGNSAPDKSGLPSDRFSAERTGGSVSTLTIQRTQQEDSAVYLCASSLRASGAYEQYFGPGTRLTVT.

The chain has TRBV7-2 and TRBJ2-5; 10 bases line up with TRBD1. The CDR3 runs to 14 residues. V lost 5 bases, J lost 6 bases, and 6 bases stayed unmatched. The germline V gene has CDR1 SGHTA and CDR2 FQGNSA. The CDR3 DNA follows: TGTGCCAGCAGCGCGACGACAGGGGGCAAGACCCAGTACTTC. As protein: CASSATTGGKTQYF.

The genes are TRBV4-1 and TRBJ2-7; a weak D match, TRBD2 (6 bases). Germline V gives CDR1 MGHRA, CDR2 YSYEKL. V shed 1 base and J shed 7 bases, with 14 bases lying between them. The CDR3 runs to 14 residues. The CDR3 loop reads CASSQGEGRWEQYF. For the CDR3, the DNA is TGCGCCAGCAGCCAAGGTGAGGGGAGGTGGGAGCAGTACTTC.

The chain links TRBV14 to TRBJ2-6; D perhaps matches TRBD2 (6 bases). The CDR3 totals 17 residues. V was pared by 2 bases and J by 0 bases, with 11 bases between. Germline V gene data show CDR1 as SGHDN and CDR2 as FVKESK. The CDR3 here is CASSQIAVLSGANVLTF. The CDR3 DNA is TGTGCCAGCAGCCAAATAGCGGTTCTCTCTGGGGCCAACGTCCTGACTTTC. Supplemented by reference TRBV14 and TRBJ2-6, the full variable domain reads EAGVTQFPSHSVIEKGQTVTLRCDPISGHDNLYWYRRVMGKEIKFLLHFVKESKQDESGMPNNRFLAERTGGTYSTLKVQPAELEDSGVYFCASSQIAVLSGANVLTFGAGSRLTVL.

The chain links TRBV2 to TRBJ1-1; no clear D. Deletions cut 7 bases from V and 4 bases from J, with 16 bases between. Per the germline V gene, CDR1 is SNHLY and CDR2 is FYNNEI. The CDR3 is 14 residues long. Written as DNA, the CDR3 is TGTGCCAGCACCCCACGAGGGTGGATCACTGAAGCTTTCTTT. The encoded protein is CASTPRGWITEAFF.

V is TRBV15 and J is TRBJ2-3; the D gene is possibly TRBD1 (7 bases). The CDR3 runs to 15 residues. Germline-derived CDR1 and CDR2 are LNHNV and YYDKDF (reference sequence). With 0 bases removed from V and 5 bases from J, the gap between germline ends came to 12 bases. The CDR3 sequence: CATSRDAQGGDTQYF. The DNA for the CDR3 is TGTGCCACCAGCAGAGATGCGCAGGGGGGAGATACGCAGTATTTT.

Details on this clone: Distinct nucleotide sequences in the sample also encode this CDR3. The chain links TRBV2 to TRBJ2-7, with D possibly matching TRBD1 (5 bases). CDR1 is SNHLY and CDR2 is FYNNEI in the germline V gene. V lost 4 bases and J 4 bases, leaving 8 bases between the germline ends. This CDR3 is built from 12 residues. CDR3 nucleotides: TGTGCCAGCAGTGCCCAGGGTTACGAGCAGTACTTC. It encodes CASSAQGYEQYF.

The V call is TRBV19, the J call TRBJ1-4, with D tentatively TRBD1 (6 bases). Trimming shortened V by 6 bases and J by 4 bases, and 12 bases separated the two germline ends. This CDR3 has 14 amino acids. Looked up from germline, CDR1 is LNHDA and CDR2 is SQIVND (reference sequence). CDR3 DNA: TGTGCCAGTAGAACAGGGAGCCTTAATGAAAAACTGTTTTTT. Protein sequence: CASRTGSLNEKLFF.

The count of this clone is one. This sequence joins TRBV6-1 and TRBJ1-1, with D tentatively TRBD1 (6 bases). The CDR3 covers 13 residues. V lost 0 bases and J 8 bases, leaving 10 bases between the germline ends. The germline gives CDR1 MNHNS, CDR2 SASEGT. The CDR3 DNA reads TGTGCCAGCAGTGAAGCCCTCGGGACAGAAGCTTTCTTT. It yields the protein CASSEALGTEAFF.

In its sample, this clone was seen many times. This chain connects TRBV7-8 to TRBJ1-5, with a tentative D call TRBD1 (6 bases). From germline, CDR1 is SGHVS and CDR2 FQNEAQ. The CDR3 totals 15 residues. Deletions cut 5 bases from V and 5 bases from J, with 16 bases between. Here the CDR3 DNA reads TGTGCCAGCAGCGGTAGACAGGCCTATGATCAGCCCCAGCATTTT. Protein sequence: CASSGRQAYDQPQHF. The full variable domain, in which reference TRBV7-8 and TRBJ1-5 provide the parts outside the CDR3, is GAGVSQSPRYKVAKRGQDVALRCDPISGHVSLFWYQQALGQGPEFLTYFQNEAQLDKSGLPSDRFFAERPEGSVSTLKIQRTQQEDSAVYLCASSGRQAYDQPQHFGDGTRLSIL.

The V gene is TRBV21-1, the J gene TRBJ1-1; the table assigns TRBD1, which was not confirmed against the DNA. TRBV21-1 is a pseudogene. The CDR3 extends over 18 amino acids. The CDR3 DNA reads TGTGCCAGCAGCAAAGCCTCGGGACAGGGGGTTGTGGACACTGAAGCTTTCTTT. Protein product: CASSKASGQGVVDTEAFF.

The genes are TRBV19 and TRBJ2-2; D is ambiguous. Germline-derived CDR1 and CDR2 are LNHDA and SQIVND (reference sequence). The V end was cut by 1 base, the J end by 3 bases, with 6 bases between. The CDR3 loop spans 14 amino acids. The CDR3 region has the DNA TGTGCCAGTAGTATAGGGCAGTACACCGGGGAGCTGTTTTTT. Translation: CASSIGQYTGELFF.

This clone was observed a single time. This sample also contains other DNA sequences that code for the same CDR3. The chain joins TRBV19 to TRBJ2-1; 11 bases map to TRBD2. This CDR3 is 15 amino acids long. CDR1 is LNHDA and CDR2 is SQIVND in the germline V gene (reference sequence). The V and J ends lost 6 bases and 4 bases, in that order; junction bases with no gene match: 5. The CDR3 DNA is TGTGCCAGTAGCACCGGGACTAGCGGTTACAATGAGCAGTTCTTC. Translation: CASSTGTSGYNEQFF.

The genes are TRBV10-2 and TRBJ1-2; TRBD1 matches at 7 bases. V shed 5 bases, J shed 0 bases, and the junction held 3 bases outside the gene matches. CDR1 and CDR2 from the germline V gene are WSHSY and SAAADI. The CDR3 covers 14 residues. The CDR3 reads CASSQDRTNYGYTF. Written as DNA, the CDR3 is TGCGCCAGCAGTCAGGACAGGACTAACTATGGCTACACCTTC.